These T cell receptor beta chains were read from a single sample in a study of technical replicates of blood from several donors. Profiling relied on immunoSEQ multiplex PCR, and the TCRdb table lists in-frame clones only, not all of them. The sample includes fewer than 20,000 clones, 82% of them seen just once. Material for sequencing was PBMCs. The receptors here all came from a human donor in good health. Some clones in this sample may be carry-over from other donors' samples. Both conserved end residues are part of each CDR3.

j_call | v_call | cdr3_aa
TRBJ2-7 | TRBV19 | CASSSSGTGPYEQYF
TRBJ1-1 | TRBV11-3 | CASSSFAGGHTEAFF
TRBJ2-5 | TRBV9 | CASSVAGQETQYF
TRBJ2-6 | TRBV6-4 | CASSQGLGANVLTF
TRBJ1-5 | TRBV15 | CATSRGQENQPQHF
TRBJ2-2 | TRBV28 | CASHLSGEVTGELFF
TRBJ1-5 | TRBV6-5 | CASSYSWQSNQPQHF
TRBJ2-7 | TRBV7-2 | CASSGTSGPYEQYF
TRBJ1-2 | TRBV18 | CASSTGQEVGYGYTF
TRBJ2-1 | TRBV11-2 | CASSLAATSGSSNEQFF
TRBJ2-2 | TRBV4-2 | CASSPGTSGIGELFF
TRBJ1-1 | TRBV5-1 | CASSPTGTGGWGTEAFF
TRBJ1-4 | TRBV5-6 | CASSAGEKLFF
TRBJ2-7 | TRBV28 | CASSLGEGGPYEQYF
TRBJ2-2 | TRBV4-1 | CASSQLNTGELFF
TRBJ1-5 | TRBV19 | CASKRQGADNQPQHF
TRBJ2-7 | TRBV28 | CASSPAQTGEQYF
TRBJ1-2 | TRBV4-3 | CASSQERGGGYTF
TRBJ2-5 | TRBV29-1 | CSVEDWRTHQETQYF
TRBJ2-3 | TRBV5-1 | CASSLAVGGGFTDTQYF
TRBJ2-7 | TRBV20-1 | CSARAGDEQYF
TRBJ1-2 | TRBV5-8 | CASSLAGQAYRGYTF
TRBJ2-7 | TRBV27 | CASSFGEGQGITYEQYF
TRBJ2-4 | TRBV28 | CASSLLGAKEKSIQYF
TRBJ1-1 | TRBV19 | CASSDLQGTVTEAFF
TRBJ1-4 | TRBV30 | CGGRGTDSGEKLFF
TRBJ2-5 | TRBV19 | CASSRPGSLETQYF
TRBJ1-2 | TRBV29-1 | CSVTGVPAAAYGYTF
TRBJ1-3 | TRBV28 | CASSRSHAGRSGNTIYF
TRBJ2-1 | TRBV27 | CASSPYRGISYNEQFF
TRBJ2-1 | TRBV30 | CAWSVWVAGSYNEQFF
TRBJ2-1 | TRBV27 | CAISAGTGPYNEQFF
TRBJ2-1 | TRBV19 | CASSMSAYNEQFF
TRBJ2-3 | TRBV6-4 | CASSAGGASTDTQYF
- | TRBV29-1 | CSVVRAGNEQYF
TRBJ2-1 | TRBV18 | CASSPYSGLAGNYNEQFF
TRBJ1-1 | TRBV28 | CASKAGAMNTEAFF
TRBJ2-7 | TRBV4-2 | CASSPTSDSYEQYF
TRBJ2-2 | TRBV27 | CASSLSPTGVPGELFF
TRBJ1-2 | TRBV9 | CASSGIEGQGFGYTF
TRBJ2-2 | TRBV10-3 | CAISDVFRINTGELFF